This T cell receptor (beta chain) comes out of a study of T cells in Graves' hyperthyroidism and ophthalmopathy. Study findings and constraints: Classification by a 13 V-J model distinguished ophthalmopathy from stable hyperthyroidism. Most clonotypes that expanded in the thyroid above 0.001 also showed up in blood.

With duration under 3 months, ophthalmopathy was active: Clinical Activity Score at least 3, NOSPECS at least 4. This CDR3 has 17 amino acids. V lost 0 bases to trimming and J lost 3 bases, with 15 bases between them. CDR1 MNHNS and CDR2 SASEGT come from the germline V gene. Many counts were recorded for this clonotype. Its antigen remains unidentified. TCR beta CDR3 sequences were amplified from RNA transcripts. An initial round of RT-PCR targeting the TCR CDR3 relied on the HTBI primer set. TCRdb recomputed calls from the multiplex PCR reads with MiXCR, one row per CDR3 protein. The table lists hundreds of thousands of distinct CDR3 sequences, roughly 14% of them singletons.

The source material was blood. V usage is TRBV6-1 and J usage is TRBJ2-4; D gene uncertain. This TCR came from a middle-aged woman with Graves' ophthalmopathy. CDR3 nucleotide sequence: TGTGCCAGCAGTGAAGCGCTAGACGTTGCTGGCAAAAACATTCAGTACTTC. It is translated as CASSEALDVAGKNIQYF.